This TCR beta chain was documented in a study of blood T cells in healthy people across ages (dated by TCRdb to the mid-2010s). Regarding the complete study: In model experiments, template switching captured about one uniquely barcoded TCR beta cDNA molecule for every two T cells. To track age-related changes in TCR beta repertoire diversity, the study relied on deep sequencing normalized with unique cDNA molecular identifiers. The study analyzed two additional independent replicas of 1 million unique cDNA reads from the same blood draw for two donors, one aged 18 to 29 and one aged 80 or older. The donors were divided into four age groups: young (average around 16 years), middle-aged (under 40), aged (under 70) and long-lived (about 80). Donors of different ages were randomly distributed across sequencing lanes to avoid experimental bias.

Library creation used 5' RACE. Sequencing instrument: Illumina HiSeq 2500. A second about 7 to 12 cycle PCR used a sample-barcoded 5' primer and a J-beta primer mix. Each TCR beta cDNA molecule received a unique molecular identifier from a template-switch 5' adaptor carrying 12 random nucleotides. Each sample yielded at least 2.5 million CDR3-containing paired-end reads. First-strand cDNA synthesis was performed from all RNA using the Mint cDNA synthesis kit, with priming by a TRBC-specific oligonucleotide. After uracil-DNA glycosylase treatment, a first 18-cycle PCR used universal primers M1SS and BC2_uni_R on all cDNA. The original methods were these. For normalization, 1 million high-quality reads were randomly selected from each sample, with every read carrying a distinct molecular identifier. Reads with shared molecular identifiers were discarded instead of being binned into consensus sequences. MiTCR, with a Q25 quality threshold and the strictest error-elimination algorithm, was used for CDR3 identification, clonotype clustering and error correction. A nonparametric unseen species model with Euler transformation was used to estimate a lower bound on total TCR beta diversity. TCRdb handled the public reads itself, with Q25 trimming in fastp and clone calling in MiXCR, and kept productive beta chains. Records with the same CDR3 protein are collapsed into one entry carrying the most frequent genes and DNA. TCRdb, rather than the study authors, made the V and J calls. Across this sample there are a few hundred thousand distinct CDR3 sequences, with 25% to 30% seen only once. Roughly 28% of the sample is taken by the ten largest.

Study-wide findings and limitations: Observed TCR beta diversity correlated strongly with the percentage of naive T cells measured by flow cytometry. The long-lived group showed more naive CD4+ T cells, fewer expanded clones and increased TCR diversity than the aged group, suggesting age selection. Observed TCR beta diversity per million T cells fell roughly linearly with age, and a significant reduction was already apparent by age approximately 41. Estimates of total diversity from one million sequenced T cells were regarded as lower bounds and underestimates. Because donor CMV infection status was unknown, age-related changes in expanded clonotypes were potentially confounded. Bulk unsorted PBMC profiling prevented conclusive comparison of naive and antigen-experienced compartments.

As to this clonotype: Its antigen remains undetermined. It has no much larger one-base neighbor in the sample; base qualities were not kept.

Donors were under 40 systemically healthy Caucasian individuals from Russia aged 6 to 90 years. Approximately 9 milliliters of peripheral blood were collected from each donor into EDTA-treated Vacutainer tubes. Ficoll-Paque density-gradient centrifugation was used to isolate PBMCs, with at least 7 million per sample. Trizol reagent was used to extract total RNA from the PBMCs, yielding at least 5.5 micrograms per sample. The percentages of naive CD45RAhigh/CD27high T cells were determined by flow cytometry on a PBMC aliquot from every donor. This TCR was recovered from a woman aged 70-85 years in good health. Sequenced input: blood.

The CDR3 loop reads CSTNTGMSEAFF. Here is the DNA: TGCAGCACGAATACAGGGATGTCTGAAGCTTTCTTT. The chain is encoded by TRBV29-1 joined to TRBJ1-1; the D gene is possibly TRBD1, with 6 bases matching. The junction shows trimming of 8 bases on V and 6 bases on J, plus 16 bases between the germline ends. Sequences SQVTM (CDR1) and ANQGSEA (CDR2) are obtained from the germline V gene. The CDR3 holds 12 amino acids from the cysteine to the phenylalanine. Kept here is only the CDR3 DNA, which spans 36 bases and is read in frame from base 1.